These 13 T cell receptor beta chains originate from one sample sequenced in a study of cytotoxic CD8 clonotypes in ibrutinib-treated CLL. The table came from immunoSEQ multiplex PCR; TCRdb's copy has only in-frame clones and leaves some out. The table lists 150,000 or so clones, around three quarters of them singletons. Specimen: PBMCs, collected after 12 months of ibrutinib treatment. Receptors originate from a human donor with chronic lymphocytic leukemia.

The rearrangement uses TRBV19 and TRBJ1-4; maybe TRBD1 (6 bases). This CDR3 is built from 13 residues. Per the germline V gene, CDR1 is LNHDA and CDR2 is SQIVND (reference sequence). The V gene lost 5 bases and the J gene lost 8 bases, with 12 bases spanning the gap. The CDR3 coding sequence is TGTGCCAGTAGTGCCGCCACAGGGGAAAAACTGTTTTTT. This gives the protein CASSAATGEKLFF.

V usage is TRBV5-1 and J usage is TRBJ1-2; D possibly corresponds to TRBD1 (5 bases). This CDR3 has 13 amino acids. Germline V CDR1 and CDR2: SGHRS, YFSETQ. V lost 0 bases and J 8 bases, leaving 11 bases between the germline ends. CDR3: CASSLEQAGGYTF. CDR3 in DNA: TGCGCCAGCAGCTTGGAACAGGCAGGGGGCTACACCTTC. Full variable domain (remainder filled in from reference TRBV5-1 and TRBJ1-2): KAGVTQTPRYLIKTRGQQVTLSCSPISGHRSVSWYQQTPGQGLQFLFEYFSETQRNKGNFPGRFSGRQFSNSRSEMNVSTLELGDSALYLCASSLEQAGGYTFGSGTRLTVV.

V usage is TRBV5-1 and J usage is TRBJ1-2; possibly TRBD1 for D (5 bases). Germline CDR1 is SGHRS and CDR2 is YFSETQ. V lost 3 bases and J lost 7, with 16 bases in between. This CDR3 has 14 residues. CDR3 sequence reads: CASSSGQGGLGYTF. The CDR3 DNA reads as TGCGCCAGCAGCTCAGGTCAGGGTGGCCTTGGCTACACCTTC.

The chain uses TRBV5-4 and TRBJ2-7, with 9 bases lining up with TRBD1. Germline values: CDR1 SGHNT, CDR2 YYREEE (reference sequence). V lost 5 bases to trimming and J lost 4 bases; unmatched junction nucleotides: 7. The CDR3 has 14 amino acids. This CDR3 is CASRRPGQGYEQYF. The DNA for the CDR3 is TGTGCCAGCAGGCGACCGGGACAGGGATACGAGCAGTACTTC.

CDR3 sequence: CASSFRGPSYEQYF. DNA of the CDR3: TGTGCCAGCAGTTTCAGGGGCCCCTCCTACGAGCAGTACTTC. This chain joins TRBV28 and TRBJ2-7, with D possibly matching TRBD1 (6 bases). This CDR3 region has 14 residues. Trimming left V 3 bases short and J 0 bases short, with 9 bases between. Germline-derived CDR1 and CDR2 are MDHEN and SYDVKM.

The CDR3 is CASSYPVAGHYEQYF. DNA of the CDR3: TGTGCCAGCAGTTACCCGGTGGCAGGGCACTACGAGCAGTACTTC. This chain uses TRBV6-5 with TRBJ2-7; a possible D gene is TRBD1 (5 bases). Germline CDR1 MNHEY, CDR2 SVGAGI. V was shortened by 2 bases and J by 3 bases, with 14 bases between the two germline ends. There are 15 residues in the CDR3.

The chain has TRBV20-1 and TRBJ2-7; D remains unclear. The V gene lost 1 base and the J gene lost 7 bases, with 8 bases spanning the gap. CDR1 is DFQATT and CDR2 is SNEGSKA in the germline V gene (reference sequence). The CDR3 runs to 11 residues. The DNA for the CDR3 is TGCAGTGCTAGAGGGCTAAAGGAGCAGTACTTC. Protein: CSARGLKEQYF.

The chain uses TRBV6-5 and TRBJ1-4; D gene uncertain. Trimming stripped 7 bases from V and 0 bases from J, with 12 bases between. Germline assignment: CDR1 MNHEY and CDR2 SVGAGI. The length of the CDR3 is 15 residues. The CDR3 nucleotides read TGTGCCAGCACCACCGACCAGGCAACTAATGAAAAACTGTTTTTT. It encodes CASTTDQATNEKLFF.

The rearrangement joins TRBV7-9 to TRBJ2-3, with 9 bases aligning to TRBD2. The CDR3 contains 17 residues. The germline V gene encodes CDR1 SEHNR and CDR2 FQNEAQ (reference sequence). Trimming cost V 7 bases and J 5 bases; bases outside gene matches: 16. The CDR3 DNA follows: TGTGCCAGCACTCACCAGGTGGGAGCGGGGGGCGGAGATACGCAGTATTTT. This codes for CASTHQVGAGGGDTQYF.

The chain combines TRBV11-2 with TRBJ2-1; D ambiguous. V was pared by 5 bases and J by 0 bases, with 8 bases between. The CDR3 contains 14 residues. The germline V gene has CDR1 SGHAT and CDR2 FQNNGV. Written as DNA, the CDR3 is TGTGCCAGCAGCCCCACCAGCTCCTACAATGAGCAGTTCTTC. Translating it yields CASSPTSSYNEQFF.

The J gene is TRBJ2-7, the V gene TRBV7-8; 7 nucleotides agree with TRBD1. Germline assignment: CDR1 SGHVS and CDR2 FQNEAQ. V trimming: 5 bases; J trimming: 0 bases; junction bases outside the gene matches: 10. The CDR3 extends over 16 amino acids. CDR3 sequence: CASSLTGQAFSYEQYF. The CDR3, as DNA: TGTGCCAGCAGCCTTACCGGACAGGCTTTCTCCTACGAGCAGTACTTC. Drawing the rest from reference TRBV7-8 and TRBJ2-7, the complete variable domain is GAGVSQSPRYKVAKRGQDVALRCDPISGHVSLFWYQQALGQGPEFLTYFQNEAQLDKSGLPSDRFFAERPEGSVSTLKIQRTQQEDSAVYLCASSLTGQAFSYEQYFGPGTRLTVT.

This chain joins TRBV10-3 and TRBJ1-4; D call uncertain. Trimming took 4 bases from V and 8 from J, leaving 5 bases between them. The CDR3 is 11 amino acids. Germline V gene sequence: CDR1 ENHRY, CDR2 SYGVKD. Here the CDR3 reads CAISGGEKLFF. The CDR3 DNA reads as TGTGCCATCAGTGGTGGGGAAAAACTGTTTTTT.

This clone has just one count. The chain recombines TRBV18 with TRBJ1-3; D not resolved. V was pared by 3 bases and J by 4 bases, with 13 bases between. The CDR3 has 15 residues. Germline CDR1 is KGHSH and CDR2 is LQKENI. CDR3 nucleotide sequence: TGTGCCAGCTCACCGGAGAGTTTTTACGGAAACACCATATATTTT. Residues: CASSPESFYGNTIYF.